The T cell receptor beta chain under discussion was sequenced for a study of cytomegalovirus exposure and HLA in healthy donors. Study-wide background: Of all 400 or so donors who were genotyped, 70% to 85% belonged to the Caucasian-associated ancestry cluster.

Worth noting for this clone: Its antigen is not identified.

PCR involved 60 Vbeta and 13 Jbeta primers. The assay was immunoSEQ multiplex PCR, and TCRdb's table has in-frame clones only and misses some. The repertoire has about 120,000 clones, about 80% of them found once; the top ten carry approximately 4%. General observations from the study: Most TCR beta V segments were productive about 90% or about 30% of the time in an earlier analysis. Follow-up analysis later connected one missense variant in DCLRE1C with trimming of TCR beta V- and J-genes.

The CDR3 has 16 amino acids. In germline, CDR1 is MNHEY, CDR2 SMNVEV (reference sequence). V lost 0 bases and J 0 bases, leaving 8 bases between the germline ends. The chain links TRBV27 to TRBJ2-2; maybe TRBD2 (6 bases). The specimen sequenced was PBMCs. The clonotype comes from a man in his thirties or forties in good health and CMV-seropositive. The CDR3, as DNA: TGTGCCAGCAGTTTATCTCGCGGGACGAACACCGGGGAGCTGTTTTTT. It yields the protein CASSLSRGTNTGELFF.